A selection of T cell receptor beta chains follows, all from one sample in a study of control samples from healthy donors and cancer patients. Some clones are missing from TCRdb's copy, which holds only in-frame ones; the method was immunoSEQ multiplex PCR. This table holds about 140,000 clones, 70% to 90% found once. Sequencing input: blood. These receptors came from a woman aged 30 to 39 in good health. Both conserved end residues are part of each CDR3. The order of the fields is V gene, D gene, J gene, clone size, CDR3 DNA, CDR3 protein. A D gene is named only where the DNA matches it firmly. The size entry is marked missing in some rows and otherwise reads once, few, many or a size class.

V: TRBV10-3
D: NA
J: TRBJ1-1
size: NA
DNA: TGTGCCATCAGTGCTCAGGGGAACACTGAAGCTTTCTTT
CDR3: CAISAQGNTEAFF

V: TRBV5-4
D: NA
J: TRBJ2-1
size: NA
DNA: TGTGCCAGCAGCTTTGATGGGGGGTTTGAGCAGTTCTTC
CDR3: CASSFDGGFEQFF

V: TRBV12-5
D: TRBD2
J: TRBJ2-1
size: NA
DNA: TGTGCTAGTGGTCCCAGCGGACTAGCGGGAGATAATGAGCAGTTCTTC
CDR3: CASGPSGLAGDNEQFF

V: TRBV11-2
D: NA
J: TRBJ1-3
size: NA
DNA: TGTGCCAGCAGCTTAGTTCCTCCGGCTCCTGGAAACACCATATATTTT
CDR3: CASSLVPPAPGNTIYF

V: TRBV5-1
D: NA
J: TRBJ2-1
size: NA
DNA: TGCGCCAGCAGCGCAGCCCCTTCAGGGGAGCAGTTCTTC
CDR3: CASSAAPSGEQFF

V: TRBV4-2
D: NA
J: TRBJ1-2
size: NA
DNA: TGTGCCAGCAGCCAAGATTCGACGGGTCTCTATGGCTACACCTTC
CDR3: CASSQDSTGLYGYTF

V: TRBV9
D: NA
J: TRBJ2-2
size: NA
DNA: TGTGCCAGCAGCCTCGCAGGGAAGAACACCGGGGAGCTGTTTTTT
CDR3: CASSLAGKNTGELFF

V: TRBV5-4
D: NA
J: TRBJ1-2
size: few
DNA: TGTGCCAGCAGCTTGTTACGGGTTGGCTACACCTTC
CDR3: CASSLLRVGYTF

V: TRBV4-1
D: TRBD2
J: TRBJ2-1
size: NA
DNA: TGCGCCAGCAGCCATCCAGCGGGGGGCTACAATGAGCAGTTCTTC
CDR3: CASSHPAGGYNEQFF

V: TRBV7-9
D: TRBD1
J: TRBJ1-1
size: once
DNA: TGTGCCAGCAGCTGGGGGACAGGGGGTCAGGGGGACACTGAAGCTTTCTTT
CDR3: CASSWGTGGQGDTEAFF

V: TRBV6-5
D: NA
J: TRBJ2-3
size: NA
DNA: TGTGCCAGCAACCGTCTTCGACTCGGCACAGATACGCAGTATTTT
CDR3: CASNRLRLGTDTQYF

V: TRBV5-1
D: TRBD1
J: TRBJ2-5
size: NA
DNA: TGCGCCAGCAGCGAACAGGGGGGCCGGGAGACCCAGTACTTC
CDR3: CASSEQGGRETQYF

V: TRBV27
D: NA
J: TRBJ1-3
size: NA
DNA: TGTGCCAGCAGTTCCAGGGTTGGAAACACCATATATTTT
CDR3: CASSSRVGNTIYF

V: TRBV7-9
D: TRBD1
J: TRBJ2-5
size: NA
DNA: TGTGCCAGCAGCCGGGACAGGTACCAAGAGACCCAGTACTTC
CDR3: CASSRDRYQETQYF

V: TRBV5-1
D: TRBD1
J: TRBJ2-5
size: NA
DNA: TGCGCCAGCAGCATGACAGGGGACACTAGGGAGACCCAGTACTTC
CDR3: CASSMTGDTRETQYF

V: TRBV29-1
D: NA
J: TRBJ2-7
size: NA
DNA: TGCAGCGTCGATGTGGGTGGGAGCTACGAGCAGTACTTC
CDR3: CSVDVGGSYEQYF

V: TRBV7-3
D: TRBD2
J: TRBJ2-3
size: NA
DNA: TGTGCCAGCAGCCGACTAGCGGGAGGAACAGGCGATACGCAGTATTTT
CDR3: CASSRLAGGTGDTQYF

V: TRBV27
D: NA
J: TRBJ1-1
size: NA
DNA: TGTGCCAGCATCCCACGTGGGCAGGGTATTACTGAAGCTTTCTTT
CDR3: CASIPRGQGITEAFF

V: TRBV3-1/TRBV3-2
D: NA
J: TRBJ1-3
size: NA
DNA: TGTGCCAGCAGCCGACGGGACGGTGGAAACACCATATATTTT
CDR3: CASSRRDGGNTIYF

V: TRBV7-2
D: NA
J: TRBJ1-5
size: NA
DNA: TGTGCCAGCAGCTTATACCGGGGGGGCGGTCAGCCCCAGCATTTT
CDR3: CASSLYRGGGQPQHF

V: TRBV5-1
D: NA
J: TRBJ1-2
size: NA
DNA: TGCGCCAGCAGCTTCGGAGGGGCCAAGTTTAACTATGGCTACACCTTC
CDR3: CASSFGGAKFNYGYTF

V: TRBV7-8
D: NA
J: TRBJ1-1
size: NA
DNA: TGTGCCAGCAGCTTCTTGAGAATTGAAGCTTTCTTT
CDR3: CASSFLRIEAFF

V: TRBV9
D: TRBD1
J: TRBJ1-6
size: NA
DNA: TGTGCCAGCAGCGCCAAGGACAGGGATTATTCACCCCTCCACTTT
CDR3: CASSAKDRDYSPLHF

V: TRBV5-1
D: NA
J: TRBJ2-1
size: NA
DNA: TGCGCCAGCAGCTCCCCAGGCTACAATGAGCAGTTCTTC
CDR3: CASSSPGYNEQFF

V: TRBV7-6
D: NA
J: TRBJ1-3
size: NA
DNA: TGTGCCAGCAGACCTCAGGGGACGGGAAACACCATATATTTT
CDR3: CASRPQGTGNTIYF

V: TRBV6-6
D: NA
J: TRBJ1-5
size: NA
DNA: TGTGCCAGCAGTCCCCGGGGGGAGGGCGGCAATCAGCCCCAGCATTTT
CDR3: CASSPRGEGGNQPQHF

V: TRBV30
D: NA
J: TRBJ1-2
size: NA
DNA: TGTGCCTGGAGTGGGGGAGCTGGCTACACCTTC
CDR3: CAWSGGAGYTF

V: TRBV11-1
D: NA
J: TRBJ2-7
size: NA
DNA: TGTGCCAGCAGCTTTTCTGTGGACAGAGGTTACGAGCAGTACTTC
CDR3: CASSFSVDRGYEQYF

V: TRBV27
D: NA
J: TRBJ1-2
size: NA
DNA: TGTGCCAGCAGTTTATCGGGGGGCAAGGGCTATGGCTACACCTTC
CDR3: CASSLSGGKGYGYTF

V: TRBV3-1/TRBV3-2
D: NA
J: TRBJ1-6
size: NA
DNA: TGTGCCAGCAGCCAAATCCTAAGCTCCTATAATTCACCCCTCCACTTT
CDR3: CASSQILSSYNSPLHF

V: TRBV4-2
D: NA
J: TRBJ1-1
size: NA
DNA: TGTGCCAGCAGCCGAAACAGGGTTTCTCAGGACACTGAAGCTTTCTTT
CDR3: CASSRNRVSQDTEAFF

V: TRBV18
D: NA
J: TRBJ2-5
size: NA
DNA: TGTGCCAGCTCACCCGCGACTCGGGACCAGTACTTC
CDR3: CASSPATRDQYF

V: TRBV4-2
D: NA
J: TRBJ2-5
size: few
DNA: TGTGCCAGCAGCCTCGAAGGGGGGCGTGGTTCCGCAGAGACCCAGTACTTC
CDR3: CASSLEGGRGSAETQYF

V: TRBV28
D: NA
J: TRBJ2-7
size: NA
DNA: TGTGCCAGCACCGAAACGGGACGGCTATACGAGCAGTACTTC
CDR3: CASTETGRLYEQYF

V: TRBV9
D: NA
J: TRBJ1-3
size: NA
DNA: TGTGCCAGCAGCCCCCAGGGATCCGGAAACACCATATATTTT
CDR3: CASSPQGSGNTIYF

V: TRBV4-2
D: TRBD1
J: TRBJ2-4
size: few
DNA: TGTGCCAGCAGCCAAGATCTAGCGCAGGGGGCGGACATTCAGTACTTC
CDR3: CASSQDLAQGADIQYF

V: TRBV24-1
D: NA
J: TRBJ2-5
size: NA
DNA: TGTGCCACCAGTGATACCGGGAGCCAAGAGACCCAGTACTTC
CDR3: CATSDTGSQETQYF

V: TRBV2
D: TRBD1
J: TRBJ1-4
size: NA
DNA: TGTGCCAGCAGTACCGACAGGGGGCCTGATGAAAAACTGTTTTTT
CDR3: CASSTDRGPDEKLFF

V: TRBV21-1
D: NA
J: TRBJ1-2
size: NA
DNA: TGTGCCAGCAGCAAAAGTCCAGTAGGGATTTACTATGGCTACACCTTC
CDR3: CASSKSPVGIYYGYTF

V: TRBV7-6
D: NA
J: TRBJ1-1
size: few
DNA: TGTGCCAGCAGCCCGGGCAGGGCGTTAAGGAACACTGAAGCTTTCTTT
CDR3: CASSPGRALRNTEAFF

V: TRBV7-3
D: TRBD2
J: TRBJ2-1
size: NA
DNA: TGTGCCAGCAGCCGCACTTCTAGCGGGAGTGCGTACAATGAGCAGTTCTTC
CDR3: CASSRTSSGSAYNEQFF

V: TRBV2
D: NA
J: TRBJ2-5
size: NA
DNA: TGTGCCAGCAGTGAGGATTACGGTGTGGAGACCCAGTACTTC
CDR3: CASSEDYGVETQYF

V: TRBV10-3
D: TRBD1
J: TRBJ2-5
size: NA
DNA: TGTGCCATCACCAGGGACAGGGAGACAGAGACCCAGTACTTC
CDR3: CAITRDRETETQYF

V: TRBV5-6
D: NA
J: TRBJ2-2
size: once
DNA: TGTGCCAGCAGCGCTAATAGCGGCCTCAAGGAGCTGTTTTTT
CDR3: CASSANSGLKELFF

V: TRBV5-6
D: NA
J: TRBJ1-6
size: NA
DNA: TGTGCCAGCAGCTTGGGACAGGCGGAACATTCACCCCTCCACTTT
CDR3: CASSLGQAEHSPLHF

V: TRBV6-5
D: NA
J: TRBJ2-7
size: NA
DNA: TGTGCCAGCATCCTTGGGGCAACACAAGACTACGAGCAGTACTTC
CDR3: CASILGATQDYEQYF

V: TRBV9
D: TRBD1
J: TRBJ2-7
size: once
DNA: TGTGCCAGCAGCGCCGGGACAGGACGCCATGTAGAGCAGTACTTC
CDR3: CASSAGTGRHVEQYF

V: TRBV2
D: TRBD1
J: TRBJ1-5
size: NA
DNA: TGTGCCAGCTCCGGGACAGGGGGCGATCAGCCCCAGCATTTT
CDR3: CASSGTGGDQPQHF

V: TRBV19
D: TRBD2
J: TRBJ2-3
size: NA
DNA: TGTGCCAGTAGGGGACTAGCGGAGACTAGCACAGATACGCAGTATTTT
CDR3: CASRGLAETSTDTQYF

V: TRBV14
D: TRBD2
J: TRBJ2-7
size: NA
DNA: TGTGCCAGCAGCCAACTCCCGGCGGGAGGCTCCGAGCAGTACTTC
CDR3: CASSQLPAGGSEQYF

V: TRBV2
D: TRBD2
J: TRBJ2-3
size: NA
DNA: TGTGCCAGCAGTGTGCCTAGCGGGTGGGACGCAGATACGCAGTATTTT
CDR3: CASSVPSGWDADTQYF

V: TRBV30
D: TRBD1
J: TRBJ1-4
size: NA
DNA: TGTGCCTGGAGTGGGGGACAGGGGTATGAAAAACTGTTTTTT
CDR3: CAWSGGQGYEKLFF

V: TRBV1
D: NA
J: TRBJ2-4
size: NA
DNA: TGCACCAGCAGCCACGGACAGAAGCTAGCCAAAAACATTCAGTACTTC
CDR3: CTSSHGQKLAKNIQYF

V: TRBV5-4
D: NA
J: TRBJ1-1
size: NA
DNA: TGTGCCAGCAGCCGAGGCGGGACCTCGAACACTGAAGCTTTCTTT
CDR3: CASSRGGTSNTEAFF

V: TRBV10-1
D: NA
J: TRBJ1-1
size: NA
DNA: TGCGCCAGCAGTACGAACGATGAAGCTTTCTTT
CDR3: CASSTNDEAFF

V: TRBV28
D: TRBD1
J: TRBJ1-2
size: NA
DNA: TGTGCCAGCAGTTCCACCGGGACAGACTATGGCTACACCTTC
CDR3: CASSSTGTDYGYTF

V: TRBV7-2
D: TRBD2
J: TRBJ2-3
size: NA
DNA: TGTGCCAGCAGCTTAGTCGCAGCGGGAGAAGTTACGCAGTATTTT
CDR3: CASSLVAAGEVTQYF

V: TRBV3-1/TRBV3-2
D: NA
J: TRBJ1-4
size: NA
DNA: TGTGCCAGCAGCCAAGATTACAGTGAAAAACTGTTTTTT
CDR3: CASSQDYSEKLFF

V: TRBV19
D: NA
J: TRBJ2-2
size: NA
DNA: TGTGCCAGTAGGAGAACCGACTACACCGGGGAGCTGTTTTTT
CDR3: CASRRTDYTGELFF

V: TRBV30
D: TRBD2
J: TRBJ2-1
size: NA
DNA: TGTGCCTGGAGACCCCTAGCGGCCTACAATGAGCAGTTCTTC
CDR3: CAWRPLAAYNEQFF